This TCR beta chain stems from a study of metastatic and nonmetastatic thyroid tumors. As handled by the study authors: CDR3 was compared across clinicopathological groups, and the resulting differences were used to build a distant-metastasis classifier for papillary thyroid cancer. TCRdb re-called the PCR reads through MiXCR. TCRdb, rather than the study authors, made the V and J calls. The data hold 11,000 or so clones, with around 41% observed a single time. Among the patients, none had received any treatment before thyroid surgery. The V and J ends lost 5 bases and 2 bases, in that order; junction bases with no gene match: 8. Germline V gene lookup returns CDR1 SGHAT and CDR2 FQNNGV. CDR3 length equals 16 residues. Worth noting for this clone: Its matching antigen is unknown.

General study points: It was reported that TCR beta diversity was significantly higher in malignant thyroid tumors than benign nodules, in blood and tumor.

This sequence joins TRBV11-2 and TRBJ1-3; 8 nucleotides match TRBD1. This TCR derives from a female donor with papillary thyroid cancer or a benign thyroid nodule (not recorded which). Some clones in this sample may be carry-over from other donors' samples. The sample consisted of tumor tissue. CDR3 in DNA: TGTGCCAGCAGCGCCCAGACAGGGGATCCTGGAAACACCATATATTTT. It encodes CASSAQTGDPGNTIYF.